Following are 25 T cell receptor beta chains from one sample sequenced in a study of blood T cell repertoires in COVID-19. This table comes from immunoSEQ multiplex PCR, and its TCRdb copy is limited to in-frame clones, with some not included. Among some 45,000 clones listed, 80% to 90% were seen once. Material: peripheral blood. These receptors all stem from a human donor in a cohort sampled during active COVID-19.

This chain links TRBV7-2 with TRBJ2-1, with 7 bases that match TRBD1. CDR1 and CDR2 (germline): SGHTA, FQGNSA. The CDR3 runs to 13 residues. After removal of 5 bases from V and 9 bases from J, the junction contained 7 bases not matched to a gene. The CDR3 DNA reads TGTGCCAGCAGCAGGGGGCCTCCCACTGAGCAGTTCTTC. Translated, it gives CASSRGPPTEQFF.

The rearrangement links TRBV18 to TRBJ2-2, with D uncertain. From germline, CDR1 is KGHSH and CDR2 LQKENI. Trimming shortened V by 1 base and J by 4 bases, and 13 bases separated the two germline ends. CDR3 size: 16 residues. The CDR3 here is CASSPLAQELTGELFF. In nucleotides, the CDR3 is TGTGCCAGCTCACCACTCGCGCAGGAACTCACCGGGGAGCTGTTTTTT.

The V gene is TRBV7-8, the J gene TRBJ2-1; maybe TRBD2 (6 bases). Germline V gives CDR1 SGHVS, CDR2 FQNEAQ. The CDR3 runs 14 residues. V gave up 3 bases and J gave up 8 bases, with 14 bases separating them. The CDR3 loop is CASSFQTSMDEQFF. DNA for the CDR3: TGTGCCAGCAGCTTTCAGACTAGTATGGATGAGCAGTTCTTC. Full variable domain (remainder filled in from reference TRBV7-8 and TRBJ2-1): GAGVSQSPRYKVAKRGQDVALRCDPISGHVSLFWYQQALGQGPEFLTYFQNEAQLDKSGLPSDRFFAERPEGSVSTLKIQRTQQEDSAVYLCASSFQTSMDEQFFGPGTRLTVL.

V usage is TRBV6-5 and J usage is TRBJ1-1; the match to TRBD1 covers 8 bases. The CDR3 has 16 residues. V lost 0 bases and J lost 5; bases outside the gene matches: 8. Germline CDR1 MNHEY, CDR2 SVGAGI. CDR3 loop: CASSYSQGAGKTEAFF. The CDR3 nucleotides read TGTGCCAGCAGTTACTCGCAGGGGGCAGGTAAAACTGAAGCTTTCTTT.

This clone has only a few counts. The rearrangement uses TRBV6-5 and TRBJ1-5; 8 bases agree with TRBD1. V was clipped by 2 bases and J by 6 bases; unmatched bases: 3. CDR3 length equals 14 residues. From germline, CDR1 is MNHEY and CDR2 SVGAGI. This CDR3 reads CASSYTGQGQPQHF. DNA for the CDR3: TGTGCCAGCAGTTACACCGGACAGGGTCAGCCCCAGCATTTT.

Concerning this clone: Other DNA variants within this sample encode the same CDR3. The CDR3 sequence is CASSLGGESTDTQYF. The CDR3 region has the DNA TGTGCCAGCAGCTTAGGGGGGGAGAGCACAGATACGCAGTATTTT. The V and J genes are TRBV7-2 and TRBJ2-3, with a possible D match to TRBD2 (6 bases). The CDR3 length is 15 residues. Germline lookup yields CDR1 SGHTA and CDR2 FQGNSA. V lost 1 base and J 0 bases, leaving 8 bases between the germline ends.

This clone appeared once. The chain recombines TRBV5-1 with TRBJ2-5; D is ambiguous. The V gene lost 0 bases and the J gene lost 5 bases, with 11 bases spanning the gap. The CDR3 has 14 residues. Germline CDR1 SGHRS, CDR2 YFSETQ. The CDR3 nucleotides read TGCGCCAGCAGCTTGGCCTCTGTCCCCGAGACCCAGTACTTC. It encodes CASSLASVPETQYF.

This clone was seen more than once but under ten times. The rearrangement joins TRBV7-3 to TRBJ2-2, with D perhaps matching TRBD1 (6 bases). Germline CDR1 reads SGHTA; CDR2 reads FQGTGA. The CDR3 spans 17 residues. V was shortened by 5 bases and J by 0 bases, with 16 bases between the two germline ends. For the CDR3, the DNA is TGTGCCAGCAGCCCCTCTCCGACAGGAGCGAACACCGGGGAGCTGTTTTTT. It translates to CASSPSPTGANTGELFF.

The chain has TRBV7-3 and TRBJ2-1; 10 bases match TRBD2. Trimming took 3 bases from V and 8 from J; bases not matched to a gene: 7. From germline, CDR1 is SGHTA and CDR2 FQGTGA. The CDR3 contains 15 residues. The CDR3 region is CASSFSGGAYHEQFF. In DNA form, the CDR3 reads TGTGCCAGCAGCTTCAGCGGGGGGGCTTACCATGAGCAGTTCTTC.

The V call is TRBV5-1, the J call TRBJ2-7, with 10 positions matching TRBD1. Losses at the gene ends were 0 bases for V and 0 bases for J; bases not matched to a gene: 6. The CDR3 length is 17 residues. Germline CDR1 and CDR2: SGHRS and YFSETQ. The CDR3 region is CASSLGETGGHSYEQYF. CDR3 coding DNA: TGCGCCAGCAGCTTGGGGGAGACAGGGGGCCACTCCTACGAGCAGTACTTC.

The chain couples TRBV27 to TRBJ2-1, with 14 nucleotides matching TRBD2. The CDR3 has 17 amino acids. Germline CDR1 reads MNHEY; CDR2 reads SMNVEV (reference sequence). Trimming at V came to 3 bases and at J to 11 bases, leaving 12 bases not matched to a gene. CDR3 coding DNA: TGTGCCAGCAGTTTCGCCGGGACTAGCGGGGGCCCCTTTCAGCAGTTCTTC. Translating gives CASSFAGTSGGPFQQFF.

V and J are TRBV6-5 and TRBJ2-5; TRBD1 is a possible D gene (7 bases). Per germline, CDR1 MNHEY and CDR2 SVGAGI. The CDR3 has 14 residues. Trimming left V 5 bases short and J 2 bases short, with 12 bases between. The CDR3 nucleotides are TGTGCCAGCAGTAGGCGGGGACAGCAAGAGACCCAGTACTTC. Its translation is CASSRRGQQETQYF.

The chain couples TRBV9 to TRBJ1-4; 10 bases match TRBD1. CDR1 and CDR2 from the germline V gene are SGDLS and YYNGEE. This CDR3 has 15 residues. After removal of 2 bases from V and 6 bases from J, the junction contained 4 bases not matched to a gene. The CDR3 DNA reads TGTGCCAGCAGCGTTACCGGGACAGGGGATGAAAAACTGTTTTTT. Amino acids: CASSVTGTGDEKLFF.

The rearrangement joins TRBV30 to TRBJ1-1, with 8 bases identical to TRBD1. Germline V gene sequence: CDR1 GTSNPN, CDR2 SVGIG (reference sequence). The trim removed 5 bases at V and 6 bases at J, leaving 8 bases unmatched. This CDR3 comprises 13 residues. The DNA for the CDR3 is TGTGCCTGGGCGCTGACAGGGGCTCCTGAAGCTTTCTTT. Protein product: CAWALTGAPEAFF.

The genes are TRBV27 and TRBJ2-6, with TRBD1 matching over 8 bases. The CDR3 runs 19 residues. V shed 5 bases and J 3 bases; nucleotides not matched to a gene: 15. The germline gives CDR1 MNHEY, CDR2 SMNVEV (reference sequence). The CDR3 loop reads CASSPGRTGLIRGANVLTF. The CDR3 region has the DNA TGTGCCAGCAGTCCAGGAAGGACAGGGTTGATACGTGGGGCCAACGTCCTGACTTTC.

J is TRBJ2-5 and V is TRBV4-3, with TRBD2 matching over 8 bases. CDR3 length equals 16 residues. V was clipped by 0 bases and J by 4 bases; unmatched bases: 7. The germline V gene has CDR1 LGHNA and CDR2 YSLEER. The CDR3, as DNA: TGCGCCAGCAGCCAAGATCCCCGGGGGGGAATAGAGACCCAGTACTTC. The encoded protein is CASSQDPRGGIETQYF.

V usage is TRBV6-5 and J usage is TRBJ2-3; 7 bases match TRBD1. This CDR3 contains 13 residues. CDR1 and CDR2 from the germline V gene are MNHEY and SVGAGI. V shed 7 bases, J shed 8 bases, and the junction held 9 bases outside the gene matches. In DNA, the CDR3 is TGTGCCAGCAATCCGACAGGGTTCGGTACGCAGTATTTT. It specifies CASNPTGFGTQYF.

This rearrangement joins TRBV11-3 to TRBJ2-1; perhaps TRBD2 as D (6 bases). Germline CDR1 is SGHNT and CDR2 is YENEEA. The CDR3 has 14 residues. The ends were cut back, 5 bases at V and 0 bases at J, with 8 bases in the middle. The CDR3 nucleotides are TGTGCCAGCAGCGGGGGGAGCTCCTACAATGAGCAGTTCTTC. Residues: CASSGGSSYNEQFF. Variable domain in full (rest from reference TRBV11-3 and TRBJ2-1): EAGVVQSPRYKIIEKKQPVAFWCNPISGHNTLYWYLQNLGQGPELLIRYENEEAVDDSQLPKDRFSAERLKGVDSTLKIQPAELGDSAVYLCASSGGSSYNEQFFGPGTRLTVL.

This chain uses TRBV14 with TRBJ2-2; a weak D match, TRBD1 (6 bases). Deletions cut 2 bases from V and 6 bases from J, with 10 bases between. Germline V gene sequence: CDR1 SGHDN, CDR2 FVKESK. The length of the CDR3 is 14 residues. Here the CDR3 DNA reads TGTGCCAGCAGCCAATCAGGGGTGGCCGGGGAGCTGTTTTTT. Protein sequence: CASSQSGVAGELFF.

The chain recombines TRBV18 with TRBJ1-4; no firm D call. Trimming stripped 1 base from V and 2 bases from J, with 14 bases between. CDR1 is KGHSH, CDR2 LQKENI, per germline. The CDR3 has 17 amino acids. CDR3 sequence (DNA): TGTGCCAGCTCACCACTCGGTCTGAGGGCGACTAATGAAAAACTGTTTTTT. Amino acid sequence: CASSPLGLRATNEKLFF.

The chain carries TRBV7-8 and TRBJ2-7; 10 bases align to TRBD1. V was pared by 4 bases and J by 2 bases, with 2 bases of the junction left unmatched. CDR1 and CDR2 from the germline V gene are SGHVS and FQNEAQ. This CDR3 spans 14 amino acids. The CDR3 sequence: CASSSGTGAYEQYF. CDR3 DNA: TGTGCCAGCAGCTCCGGGACAGGGGCCTACGAGCAGTACTTC. The whole variable domain, filled in from reference TRBV7-8 and TRBJ2-7, reads GAGVSQSPRYKVAKRGQDVALRCDPISGHVSLFWYQQALGQGPEFLTYFQNEAQLDKSGLPSDRFFAERPEGSVSTLKIQRTQQEDSAVYLCASSSGTGAYEQYFGPGTRLTVT.

The chain has TRBV9 and TRBJ1-2; 7 nucleotides line up with TRBD1. Germline V gene lookup returns CDR1 SGDLS and CDR2 YYNGEE. CDR3 length: 14 residues. The ends lost 3 bases at V and 8 bases at J; junction bases unmatched: 10. The CDR3 here is CASSGGQVPWGYTF. CDR3 sequence (DNA): TGTGCCAGCAGCGGTGGACAGGTACCTTGGGGCTACACCTTC.

This chain connects TRBV6-5 to TRBJ2-6, with 7 positions matching TRBD1. CDR1 and CDR2 (germline): MNHEY, SVGAGI. The CDR3 totals 15 residues. The J segment lost 3 bases and the V segment lost 6 bases, leaving 5 bases of the junction unmatched. This CDR3 reads CASSRTGVGANVLTF. The CDR3 DNA follows: TGTGCCAGCAGCCGAACAGGGGTTGGGGCCAACGTCCTGACTTTC.

This chain uses TRBV11-2 with TRBJ2-1, with a possible D match to TRBD1 (6 bases). Germline V gene lookup returns CDR1 SGHAT and CDR2 FQNNGV. V lost 8 bases and J lost 9, with 23 bases in between. The CDR3 has 15 residues. The CDR3: CASATGLIGLGEQFF. The CDR3 nucleotides are TGTGCCAGCGCAACAGGGCTCATCGGTTTAGGTGAGCAGTTCTTC.

The V and J genes are TRBV6-2 or TRBV6-3 and TRBJ1-3; D is unclear. The CDR3 covers 15 residues. With 0 bases removed from V and 1 base from J, the gap between germline ends came to 7 bases. CDR1 is MNHEY and CDR2 is SVGEGT in the germline V gene. The CDR3 sequence is CASSYSRYSGNTIYF. CDR3 coding DNA: TGTGCCAGCAGTTACTCGAGGTATTCTGGAAACACCATATATTTT.